This T cell receptor beta chain was identified during a study of cytomegalovirus exposure and HLA in healthy donors. Germline V gene data show CDR1 as ENHRY and CDR2 as SYGVKD. V was clipped by 6 bases and J by 0 bases, with 17 bases between them. The CDR3 runs 17 residues. Whole-study results and caveats: The Asian-associated ancestry cluster reportedly had fewer N-insertions than the roughly 670-donor mean in a later analysis. Being productive about 87% or about 30% of the time was typical of most TCR beta V segments in an earlier analysis. Analyses of presence/absence relied on an assumption of roughly uniform sequencing depth across donors. The availability of immune exposure information extended only to CMV serostatus.

In the PCR, 60 Vbeta and 13 Jbeta primers were used. Clones were read by immunoSEQ multiplex PCR, and TCRdb kept only the in-frame ones, dropping some. The sample includes about 160,000 clones, approximately 81% of them seen just once. Turning to this clone: Its matching antigen is unknown.

This TCR was recovered from a man aged 18 to 35 in good health and CMV-seropositive. The chain is built from TRBV10-3 and TRBJ2-2, with D unresolved. The source material was PBMCs. The CDR3 protein is CAIRDTGSRTNTGELFF. The CDR3 DNA is TGTGCCATCAGAGATACCGGGTCGAGGACGAACACCGGGGAGCTGTTTTTT.